The subject of this entry is one TCR beta chain. What it binds is unknown. Since a much larger clone is just one base distant, this may be a read error. The data originate from a study of breast tumors, draining lymph nodes, adjacent tissues. Findings and limits, study-wide: Data only fit, rather than demonstrated, lymph node origin of most tumor T cells. Luminal-like breast cancer showed significantly higher tumor–nontumor repertoire similarity than basal-like. Tumor TCR diversity was below lymph nodes but above nontumor tissue.

TCRdb passed the multiplex PCR reads through MiXCR, listing each CDR3 protein once. The sample includes 47,000 or so distinct CDR3 sequences, around 23% seen only once; the top ten take around 8.5%. The CDR3 runs 14 residues. The germline V gene has CDR1 MNHNS and CDR2 SASEGT. V and J are TRBV6-1 and TRBJ2-3; no reliable D call. The receptor comes from a female donor with breast cancer. Some clones in this sample may be carry-over from other donors' samples. Sequenced input: breast tumor tissue. CDR3 DNA: TGTGCCAGCAGTGAGCGGCACAGCACAGATACGCAGTGTTTT. Its protein is CASSERHSTDTQCF.